This T cell receptor beta chain derives from a study of cytomegalovirus exposure and HLA in healthy donors. A word on this clone: Its specificity is unknown.

The study's findings and limits: In a later analysis, donors in an Asian-associated ancestry cluster reportedly had fewer N-insertions in productive TCRs than the cohort mean.

The CDR3 spans 13 residues. The germline V gene has CDR1 LNHDA and CDR2 SQIVND (reference sequence). The V and J ends lost 7 bases and 0 bases respectively, with 9 bases between them. The PCR had 60 Vbeta and 13 Jbeta primers. Some clones are missing from TCRdb's copy, which holds only in-frame ones; the method was immunoSEQ multiplex PCR. This sample has around 110,000 clones, with about four fifths found just once. This chain uses TRBV19 with TRBJ1-1, with D hard to call. The sample comprised PBMCs. The sequence came from a woman younger than 30 in good health and CMV-seronegative. As DNA, the CDR3 is TGTGCCAGTACAGAGGTATTGAACACTGAAGCTTTCTTT. It codes for CASTEVLNTEAFF.